One sample yielded the 20 T cell receptor beta chains listed below, sequenced in a study of beta chain features in type 1 diabetes. Isolated RNA was reverse transcribed in full, so expressed TCRB transcripts were sequenced. Profiling relied on immunoSEQ multiplex PCR, and the TCRdb table lists in-frame clones only, not all of them. The data contain approximately 84,000 clones, roughly a third of them singletons. Sequencing used stem cell memory CD4+ T cells from blood. The source of these receptors is a woman aged 18-29 years in good health.

This clone appeared a few times. The rearrangement joins TRBV6-1 to TRBJ1-2; D is unresolved. CDR1 is MNHNS, CDR2 SASEGT, per germline. This CDR3 contains 12 residues. The ends were cut back, 3 bases at V and 4 bases at J, with 6 bases in the middle. In DNA form, the CDR3 reads TGTGCCAGCAGTGATCCCGGCTATGGCTACACCTTC. Encoded protein: CASSDPGYGYTF.

The genes are TRBV6-6 and TRBJ1-4; a possible D gene is TRBD1 (5 bases). Germline CDR1 is MNHNY and CDR2 is SVGAGI (reference sequence). The CDR3 sequence is 14 residues long. V lost 5 bases and J 5 bases, leaving 12 bases between the germline ends. The CDR3 spells CASSASGGNEKLFF. The CDR3 DNA is TGTGCCAGCAGTGCGTCCGGGGGGAATGAAAAACTGTTTTTT.

The chain recombines TRBV5-1 with TRBJ2-2; 8 nucleotides match TRBD1. Trimming cost V 7 bases and J 7 bases; bases outside gene matches: 6. Looked up from germline, CDR1 is SGHRS and CDR2 is YFSETQ. The CDR3 totals 13 residues. The CDR3 is CASSTGEVGELFF. CDR3 nucleotides: TGCGCCAGCTCGACAGGGGAGGTCGGGGAGCTGTTTTTT.

CDR3 nucleotide sequence: TGTGCCTGGAGTGGGGGACAGAACACTGAAGCTTTCTTT. It translates to CAWSGGQNTEAFF. The chain couples TRBV30 to TRBJ1-1, with D perhaps matching TRBD1 (6 bases). The CDR3 has 13 residues. The ends were cut back, 1 base at V and 1 base at J, with 7 bases in the middle. CDR1 and CDR2 (germline): GTSNPN, SVGIG (reference sequence).

V usage is TRBV13 and J usage is TRBJ2-1, with a possible D match to TRBD2 (6 bases). This CDR3 comprises 15 residues. V was pared by 6 bases and J by 0 bases, with 12 bases between. Germline V CDR1 and CDR2: PRHDT, FYEKMQ (reference sequence). The CDR3 bases are TGTGCCAGCAGTCCTAAGCGGGTCTCCTACAATGAGCAGTTCTTC. This gives the protein CASSPKRVSYNEQFF.

The chain is built from TRBV30 and TRBJ1-2, with 8 bases aligning to TRBD1. J was trimmed by 2 bases and V by 3 bases; bases with no gene match: 17. This CDR3 has 18 amino acids. CDR1 is GTSNPN, CDR2 SVGIG, per germline (reference sequence). DNA of the CDR3: TGTGCCTGGAGCGCACCTCGTTCCGGGACAGGATACAACTATGGCTACACCTTC. Its translation: CAWSAPRSGTGYNYGYTF.

This clone was observed a few times. This chain uses TRBV5-4 with TRBJ2-3, with TRBD1 as a possible D gene (5 bases). Trimming removed 2 bases from V and 1 base from J, with 11 bases in between. Germline lookup yields CDR1 SGHNT and CDR2 YYREEE (reference sequence). The CDR3 contains 15 residues. DNA of the CDR3: TGTGCCAGCAGCTTTCAGGGTATTCGCACAGATACGCAGTATTTT. It is translated as CASSFQGIRTDTQYF. The full variable domain, in which reference TRBV5-4 and TRBJ2-3 provide the parts outside the CDR3, is ETGVTQSPTHLIKTRGQQVTLRCSSQSGHNTVSWYQQALGQGPQFIFQYYREEENGRGNFPPRFSGLQFPNYSSELNVNALELDDSALYLCASSFQGIRTDTQYFGPGTRLTVL.

This clone was recorded a few times. This chain connects TRBV19 to TRBJ1-5, with D perhaps matching TRBD1 (6 bases). V was pared by 3 bases and J by 2 bases, with 17 bases between. The CDR3 sequence is 17 residues long. Germline V CDR1 and CDR2: LNHDA, SQIVND (reference sequence). The CDR3 sequence is CASSIPPRGVGNQPQHF. In DNA form, the CDR3 reads TGTGCCAGTAGTATCCCGCCCAGGGGCGTGGGCAATCAGCCCCAGCATTTT.

This rearrangement joins TRBV7-2 to TRBJ2-1, with 10 nucleotides matching TRBD2. Germline loops: CDR1 SGHTA, CDR2 FQGNSA. CDR3 size: 15 residues. V was clipped by 6 bases and J by 11 bases; unmatched bases: 13. The CDR3 protein is CASRFIAGGGSKQFF. DNA for the CDR3: TGTGCCAGCAGGTTCATAGCGGGGGGAGGTTCGAAGCAGTTCTTC.

This rearrangement joins TRBV9 to TRBJ2-1, with a tentative D call TRBD2 (5 bases). Looked up from germline, CDR1 is SGDLS and CDR2 is YYNGEE. This CDR3 contains 14 residues. Deletions cut 3 bases from V and 6 bases from J, with 13 bases between. The chain's CDR3 is CASSAGLEANEQFF. For the CDR3, the DNA is TGTGCCAGCAGCGCAGGCCTGGAGGCCAATGAGCAGTTCTTC. Supplemented by reference TRBV9 and TRBJ2-1, the full variable domain reads DSGVTQTPKHLITATGQRVTLRCSPRSGDLSVYWYQQSLDQGLQFLIQYYNGEERAKGNILERFSAQQFPDLHSELNLSSLELGDSALYFCASSAGLEANEQFFGPGTRLTVL.

In its sample, this clone was seen a few times. V is TRBV7-9 and J is TRBJ2-5; 7 bases match TRBD2. The CDR3 totals 15 residues. Trimming took 4 bases from V and 3 from J; bases not matched to a gene: 8. Looked up from germline, CDR1 is SEHNR and CDR2 is FQNEAQ (reference sequence). CDR3 coding DNA: TGTGCCAGCAGCTCGCGTCCTCGGGGGGAAGAGACCCAGTACTTC. The encoded protein is CASSSRPRGEETQYF. Complete variable domain (other parts from reference TRBV7-9 and TRBJ2-5): DTGVSQNPRHKITKRGQNVTFRCDPISEHNRLYWYRQTLGQGPEFLTYFQNEAQLEKSRLLSDRFSAERPKGSFSTLEIQRTEQGDSAMYLCASSSRPRGEETQYFGPGTRLLVL.

The V and J genes are TRBV5-1 and TRBJ2-2; TRBD2 agrees at 12 bases. CDR3 length: 16 amino acids. Germline V CDR1 and CDR2: SGHRS, YFSETQ. V shed 6 bases and J 6 bases; nucleotides not matched to a gene: 9. The CDR3: CASTRQTSGRPGELFF. The CDR3 region has the DNA TGCGCCAGCACCCGTCAGACTAGCGGGAGACCCGGGGAGCTGTTTTTT.

The chain couples TRBV25-1 to TRBJ2-5, with a weak D call TRBD1 (6 bases). The length of the CDR3 is 15 residues. V was shortened by 3 bases and J by 4 bases, with 15 bases between the two germline ends. Germline assignment: CDR1 MGHDK and CDR2 SYGVNS. CDR3 in amino acids: CASSDRYPRGETQYF. The CDR3, as DNA: TGTGCCAGCAGTGATAGATATCCCAGGGGAGAGACCCAGTACTTC.

The chain links TRBV11-2 to TRBJ1-1; no clear D. V was trimmed by 1 base and J by 3 bases, leaving 9 bases between them. The CDR3 has 14 amino acids. Germline V gene sequence: CDR1 SGHAT, CDR2 FQNNGV. The CDR3, as DNA: TGTGCCAGCAGCTTAGCGGGGATCGACACTGAAGCTTTCTTT. It codes for CASSLAGIDTEAFF.

The J gene is TRBJ1-1, the V gene TRBV5-1, with D perhaps TRBD1 (5 bases). Germline CDR1 SGHRS, CDR2 YFSETQ. Between the trimmed V and J ends, which lost 0 bases and 3 bases, there was a span of 12 bases. The CDR3 runs to 15 residues. The CDR3 DNA follows: TGCGCCAGCAGCTTGGGCGGGACGCAGGACACTGAAGCTTTCTTT. It is translated as CASSLGGTQDTEAFF.

The chain is built from TRBV21-1 and TRBJ2-2; the D call in the table, TRBD2, was not verified against the DNA. TRBV21-1 is given as a pseudogene. CDR3 length: 17 amino acids. The CDR3 DNA reads as TGTGCCAGCAGCAAAGATTTAGGGGCGGCGGGGGTAGGGGAGCTGTTTTTT. This encodes CASSKDLGAAGVGELFF.

In its sample, this clone was seen once. The rearrangement uses TRBV19 and TRBJ1-1; TRBD1 matches at 9 bases. Looked up from germline, CDR1 is LNHDA and CDR2 is SQIVND (reference sequence). V dropped 9 bases and J dropped 2; count of bases not matched to a gene: 4. The CDR3 runs 13 residues. Written as DNA, the CDR3 is TGTGCCAGCGGGGACAGGGCAAACACTGAAGCTTTCTTT. Its protein is CASGDRANTEAFF. Using reference TRBV19 and TRBJ1-1 for the parts outside the CDR3, the full variable domain is DGGITQSPKYLFRKEGQNVTLSCEQNLNHDAMYWYRQDPGQGLRLIYYSQIVNDFQKGDIAEGYSVSREKKESFPLTVTSAQKNPTAFYLCASGDRANTEAFFGQGTRLTVV.

The V gene is TRBV7-3, the J gene TRBJ2-3; a possible D gene is TRBD1 (5 bases). CDR3 length: 18 amino acids. Germline V gene lookup returns CDR1 SGHTA and CDR2 FQGTGA. Trimming shortened V by 1 base and J by 6 bases, and 23 bases separated the two germline ends. The chain's CDR3 is CASSLSRLQGAHRDTQYF. Here the CDR3 DNA reads TGTGCCAGCAGCTTAAGTCGACTCCAAGGGGCACACAGGGATACGCAGTATTTT.

V usage is TRBV7-2 and J usage is TRBJ2-7, with 7 bases that match TRBD1. Trimming removed 5 bases from V and 9 bases from J; junction bases left unmatched: 13. The CDR3 has 14 residues. Germline assignment: CDR1 SGHTA and CDR2 FQGNSA. CDR3 coding DNA: TGTGCCAGCAGCCCACGGACAGGCCCGGCTGTGCAGTACTTC. Its protein is CASSPRTGPAVQYF.

This clone was counted only a few times. The CDR3 bases are TGTGCCTGGAGTAGCGGGACCTACACCGGGGAGCTGTTTTTT. Translated: CAWSSGTYTGELFF. The rearrangement joins TRBV30 to TRBJ2-2, with 7 bases that match TRBD2. V was clipped by 2 bases and J by 3 bases; unmatched bases: 3. Germline V gene lookup returns CDR1 GTSNPN and CDR2 SVGIG (reference sequence). The CDR3 has 14 amino acids. The full variable domain, rest sourced from reference TRBV30 and TRBJ2-2, is SQTIHQWPATLVQPVGSPLSLECTVEGTSNPNLYWYRQAAGRGLQLLFYSVGIGQISSEVPQNLSASRPQDRQFILSSKKLLLSDSGFYLCAWSSGTYTGELFFGEGSRLTVL.